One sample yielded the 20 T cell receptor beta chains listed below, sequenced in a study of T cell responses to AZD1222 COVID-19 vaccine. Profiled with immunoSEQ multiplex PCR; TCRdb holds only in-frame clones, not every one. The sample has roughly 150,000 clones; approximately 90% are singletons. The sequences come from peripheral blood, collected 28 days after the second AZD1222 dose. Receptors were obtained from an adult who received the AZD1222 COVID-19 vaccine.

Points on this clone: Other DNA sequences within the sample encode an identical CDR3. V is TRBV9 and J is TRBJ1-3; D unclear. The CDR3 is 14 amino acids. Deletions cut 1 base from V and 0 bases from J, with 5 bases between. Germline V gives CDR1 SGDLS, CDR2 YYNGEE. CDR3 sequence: CASSVQSSGNTIYF. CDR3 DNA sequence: TGTGCCAGCAGCGTACAAAGCTCTGGAAACACCATATATTTT.

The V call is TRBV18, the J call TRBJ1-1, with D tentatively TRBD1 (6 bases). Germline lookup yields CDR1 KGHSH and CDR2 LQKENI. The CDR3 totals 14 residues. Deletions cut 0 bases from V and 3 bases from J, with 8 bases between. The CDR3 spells CASSPPSGDTEAFF. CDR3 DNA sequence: TGTGCCAGCTCACCACCGTCAGGGGACACTGAAGCTTTCTTT.

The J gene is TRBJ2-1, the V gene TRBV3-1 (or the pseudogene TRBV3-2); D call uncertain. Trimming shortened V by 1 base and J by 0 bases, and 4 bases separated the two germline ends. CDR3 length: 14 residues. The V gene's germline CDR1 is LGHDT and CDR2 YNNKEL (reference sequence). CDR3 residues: CASSQGVSYNEQFF. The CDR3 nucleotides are TGTGCCAGCAGCCAAGGAGTCTCCTACAATGAGCAGTTCTTC.

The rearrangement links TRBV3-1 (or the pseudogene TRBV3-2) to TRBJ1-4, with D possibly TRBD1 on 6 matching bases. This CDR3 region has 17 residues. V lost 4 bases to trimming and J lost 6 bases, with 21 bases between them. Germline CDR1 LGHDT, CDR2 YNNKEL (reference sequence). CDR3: CASSPGGGPVFYEKLFF. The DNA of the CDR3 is TGTGCCAGCAGCCCCGGTGGGGGGCCTGTATTCTATGAAAAACTGTTTTTT.

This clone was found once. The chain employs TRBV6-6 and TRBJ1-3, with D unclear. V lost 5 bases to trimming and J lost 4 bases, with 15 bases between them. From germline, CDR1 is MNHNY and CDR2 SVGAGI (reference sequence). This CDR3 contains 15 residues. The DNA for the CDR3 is TGTGCCAGCAGTACCCTCTCGGCGACAGGAAACACCATATATTTT. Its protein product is CASSTLSATGNTIYF.

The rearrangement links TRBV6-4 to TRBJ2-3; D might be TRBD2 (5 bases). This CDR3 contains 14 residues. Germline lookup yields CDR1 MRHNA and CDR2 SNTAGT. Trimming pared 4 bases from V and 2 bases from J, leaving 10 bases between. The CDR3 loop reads CASSGGLHTDTQYF. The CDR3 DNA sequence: TGTGCCAGCAGTGGCGGGCTTCACACAGATACGCAGTATTTT.

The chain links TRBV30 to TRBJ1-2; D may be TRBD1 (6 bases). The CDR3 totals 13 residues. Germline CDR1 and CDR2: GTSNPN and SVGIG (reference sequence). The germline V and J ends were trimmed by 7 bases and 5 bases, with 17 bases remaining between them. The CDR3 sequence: CASTRGSSYGYTF. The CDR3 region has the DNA TGTGCCTCTACCAGGGGTTCGTCTTATGGCTACACCTTC.

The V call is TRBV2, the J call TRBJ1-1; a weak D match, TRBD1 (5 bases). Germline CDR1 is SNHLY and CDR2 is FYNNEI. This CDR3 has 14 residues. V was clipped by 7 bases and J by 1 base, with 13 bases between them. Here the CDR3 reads CASTPSGANTEAFF. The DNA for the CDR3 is TGTGCCAGCACCCCTTCTGGGGCGAACACTGAAGCTTTCTTT.

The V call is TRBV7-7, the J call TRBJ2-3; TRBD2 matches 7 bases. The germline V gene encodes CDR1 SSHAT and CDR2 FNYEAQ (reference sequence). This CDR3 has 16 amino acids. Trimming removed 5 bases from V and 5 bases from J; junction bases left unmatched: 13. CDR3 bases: TGTGCCAGCAGCCCCTTGTTGGGGGGGATAGGAGATACGCAGTATTTT. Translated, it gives CASSPLLGGIGDTQYF. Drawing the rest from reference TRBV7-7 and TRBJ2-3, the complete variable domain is GAGVSQSPRYKVTKRGQDVTLRCDPISSHATLYWYQQALGQGPEFLTYFNYEAQPDKSGLPSDRFSAERPEGSISTLTIQRTEQRDSAMYRCASSPLLGGIGDTQYFGPGTRLTVL.

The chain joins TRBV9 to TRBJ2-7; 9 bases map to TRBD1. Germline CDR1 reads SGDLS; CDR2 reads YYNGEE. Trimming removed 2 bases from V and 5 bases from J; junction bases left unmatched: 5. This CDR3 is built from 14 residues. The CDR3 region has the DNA TGTGCCAGCAGCGTGGGGACAGGGCTAGACGAGCAGTACTTC. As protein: CASSVGTGLDEQYF.

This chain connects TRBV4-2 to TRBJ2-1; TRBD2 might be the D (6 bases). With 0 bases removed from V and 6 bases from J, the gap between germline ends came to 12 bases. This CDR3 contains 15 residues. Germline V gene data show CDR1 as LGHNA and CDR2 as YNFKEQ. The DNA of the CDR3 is TGTGCCAGCAGCCAAGATTTGACTAGGAGCAATGAGCAGTTCTTC. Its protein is CASSQDLTRSNEQFF.

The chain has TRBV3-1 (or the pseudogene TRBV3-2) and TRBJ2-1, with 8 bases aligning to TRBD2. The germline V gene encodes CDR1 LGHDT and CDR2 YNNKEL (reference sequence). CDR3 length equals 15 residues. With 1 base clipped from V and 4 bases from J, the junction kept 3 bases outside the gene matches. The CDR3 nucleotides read TGTGCCAGCAGCCAAGTCCGGGGGGGTTACAATGAGCAGTTCTTC. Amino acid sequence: CASSQVRGGYNEQFF.

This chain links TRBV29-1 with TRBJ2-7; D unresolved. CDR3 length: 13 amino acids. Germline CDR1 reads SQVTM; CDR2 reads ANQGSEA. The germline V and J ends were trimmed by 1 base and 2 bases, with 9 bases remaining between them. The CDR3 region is CSVEGSAPYEQYF. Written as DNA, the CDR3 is TGCAGCGTTGAAGGTTCAGCCCCCTACGAGCAGTACTTC.

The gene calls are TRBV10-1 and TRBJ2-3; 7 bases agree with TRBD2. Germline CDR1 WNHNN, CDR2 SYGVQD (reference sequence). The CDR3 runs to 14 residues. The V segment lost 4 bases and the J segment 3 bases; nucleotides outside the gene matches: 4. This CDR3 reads CASSATGGTDTQYF. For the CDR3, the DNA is TGCGCCAGCAGTGCGACGGGGGGAACAGATACGCAGTATTTT.

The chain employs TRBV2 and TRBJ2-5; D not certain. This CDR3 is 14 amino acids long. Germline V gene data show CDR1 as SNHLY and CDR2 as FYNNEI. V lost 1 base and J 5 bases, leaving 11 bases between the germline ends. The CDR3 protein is CASSEGIGGETQYF. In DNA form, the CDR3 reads TGTGCCAGCAGTGAAGGGATCGGTGGGGAGACCCAGTACTTC.

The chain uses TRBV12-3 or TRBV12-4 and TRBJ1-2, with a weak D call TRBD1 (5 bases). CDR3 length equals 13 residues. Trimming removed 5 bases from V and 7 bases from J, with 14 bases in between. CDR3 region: CASSPHQGLGYTF. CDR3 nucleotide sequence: TGTGCCAGCAGTCCCCACCAGGGCCTTGGCTACACCTTC.

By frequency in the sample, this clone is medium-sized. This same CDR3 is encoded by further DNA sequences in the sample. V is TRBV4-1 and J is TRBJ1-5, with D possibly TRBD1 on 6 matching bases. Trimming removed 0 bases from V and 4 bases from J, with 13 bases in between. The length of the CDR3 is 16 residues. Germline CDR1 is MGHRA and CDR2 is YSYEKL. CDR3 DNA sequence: TGCGCCAGCAGCCAAGACGGGGGGCTGGGGAATCAGCCCCAGCATTTT. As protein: CASSQDGGLGNQPQHF.

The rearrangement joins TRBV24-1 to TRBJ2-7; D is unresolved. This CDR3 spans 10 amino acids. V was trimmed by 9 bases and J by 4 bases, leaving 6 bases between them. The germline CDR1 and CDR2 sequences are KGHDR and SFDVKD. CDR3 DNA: TGTGCCACCCCCAGTTACGAGCAGTACTTC. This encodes CATPSYEQYF.

This CDR3 is CASSTRGNEQYF. In DNA, the CDR3 is TGTGCCAGCAGCACCCGAGGCAACGAGCAGTACTTC. This sequence joins TRBV5-6 and TRBJ2-7; no reliable D call. Germline CDR1 reads SGHDT; CDR2 reads YYEEEE. The CDR3 runs to 12 residues. V gave up 4 bases and J gave up 5 bases, with 10 bases separating them.

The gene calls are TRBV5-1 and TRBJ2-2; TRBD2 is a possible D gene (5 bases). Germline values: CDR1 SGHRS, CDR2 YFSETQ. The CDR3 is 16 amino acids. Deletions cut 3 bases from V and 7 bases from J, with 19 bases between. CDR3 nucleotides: TGCGCCAGCAGCTCCTCGTTCGGAGGCCTGAGCGGGGAGCTGTTTTTT. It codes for CASSSSFGGLSGELFF.